A single sample gave rise to the 29 T cell receptor beta chains below, sequenced in a study of a mutant IDH1 vaccine in newly diagnosed glioma. Specified time point: week 5, during vaccination. In every dose of vaccine, 300 ug of mutant IDH1 20-mer peptide was given alongside topical imiquimod. Their antigen targets remain unknown. Some clones are missing from TCRdb's copy, which holds only in-frame ones; the method was immunoSEQ multiplex PCR. The sample shows tens of thousands of clones, 70% to 85% of them seen only once. Here the sequenced sample was PBMCs, taken from a glioma patient whose treatment included an IDH1 peptide vaccine. The receptors shown here come from a woman younger than 35 with glioma. Some clones in this sample may be carry-over from other donors' samples.

The V call is TRBV19, the J call TRBJ1-4; D is undetermined. CDR1 is LNHDA, CDR2 SQIVND, per germline (reference sequence). This CDR3 spans 15 amino acids. The ends were cut back, 1 base at V and 1 base at J, with 7 bases in the middle. CDR3 nucleotides: TGTGCCAGTAGTATAGGCGGAGGAACTAATGAAAAACTGTTTTTT. It codes for CASSIGGGTNEKLFF. Full variable domain (missing parts from reference TRBV19 and TRBJ1-4): DGGITQSPKYLFRKEGQNVTLSCEQNLNHDAMYWYRQDPGQGLRLIYYSQIVNDFQKGDIAEGYSVSREKKESFPLTVTSAQKNPTAFYLCASSIGGGTNEKLFFGSGTQLSVL.

This clone was counted once. V is TRBV6-5 and J is TRBJ1-2; tentatively, D is TRBD1 (6 bases). The germline V and J ends were trimmed by 5 bases and 4 bases, with 14 bases remaining between them. The CDR3 sequence is 14 residues long. Germline V lookup: CDR1 MNHEY, CDR2 SVGAGI. In nucleotides, the CDR3 is TGTGCCAGCAGTGCTCGGACAGTCGCCTATGGCTACACCTTC. It codes for CASSARTVAYGYTF.

V gene TRBV30 combines with J gene TRBJ2-1; perhaps TRBD1 as D (6 bases). Germline V gives CDR1 GTSNPN, CDR2 SVGIG (reference sequence). The CDR3 consists of 15 residues. V was clipped by 2 bases and J by 4 bases, with 15 bases between them. The CDR3: CAWSPGQTPYNEQFF. The DNA for the CDR3 is TGTGCCTGGAGTCCTGGACAGACTCCTTACAATGAGCAGTTCTTC.

In nucleotides, the CDR3 is TGTGCCAGCAGCTTAGAGGGGGGCCCGCTTTCCTACGAGCAGTACTTC. Its translation is CASSLEGGPLSYEQYF. The V call is TRBV7-2, the J call TRBJ2-7; D may match TRBD1 or TRBD2 (6 bases each). The CDR3 extends over 16 amino acids. Trimming cost V 1 base and J 1 base, with 14 bases left between them. CDR1 and CDR2 (germline): SGHTA, FQGNSA.

The chain couples TRBV5-1 to TRBJ2-4; D gene ambiguous. Germline V lookup: CDR1 SGHRS, CDR2 YFSETQ. Trimming shortened V by 3 bases and J by 0 bases, and 16 bases separated the two germline ends. The CDR3 totals 17 residues. The chain's CDR3 is CASSSGVREIAKNIQYF. The CDR3 DNA is TGCGCCAGCAGCTCTGGGGTGCGCGAAATAGCCAAAAACATTCAGTACTTC.

The rearrangement links TRBV29-1 to TRBJ2-7; 10 bases fit TRBD1. CDR1 is SQVTM, CDR2 ANQGSEA, per germline. This CDR3 contains 13 residues. J was trimmed by 1 base and V by 5 bases; bases with no gene match: 2. CDR3 DNA sequence: TGCAGCGTTCTGGGACAGGGGTCCTACGAGCAGTACTTC. Translation: CSVLGQGSYEQYF.

The chain is built from TRBV7-2 and TRBJ2-1; no clear D. The CDR3 length is 15 residues. V dropped 1 base and J dropped 1 base, with 8 bases sitting between them. Germline values: CDR1 SGHTA, CDR2 FQGNSA. The CDR3 is CASSLGWGSYNEQFF. CDR3 DNA: TGTGCCAGCAGCTTAGGTTGGGGTTCCTACAATGAGCAGTTCTTC. Supplemented by reference TRBV7-2 and TRBJ2-1, the full variable domain reads GAGVSQSPSNKVTEKGKDVELRCDPISGHTALYWYRQSLGQGLEFLIYFQGNSAPDKSGLPSDRFSAERTGGSVSTLTIQRTQQEDSAVYLCASSLGWGSYNEQFFGPGTRLTVL.

The table lists this clone with a few counts. The V gene is TRBV6-5, the J gene TRBJ1-1, with 7 bases fitting TRBD1. V shed 2 bases and J 1 base; nucleotides not matched to a gene: 4. Germline V lookup: CDR1 MNHEY, CDR2 SVGAGI. The CDR3 has 15 residues. CDR3 region: CASSYRGQWNTEAFF. CDR3 DNA: TGTGCCAGCAGTTACCGGGGACAGTGGAACACTGAAGCTTTCTTT.

J is TRBJ2-2 and V is TRBV6-1; the D call may be TRBD1 or TRBD2 (7 bases each). The germline CDR1 and CDR2 sequences are MNHNS and SASEGT. This CDR3 is 15 amino acids long. V lost 6 bases to trimming and J lost 4 bases, with 15 bases between them. The CDR3 loop is CASSRRGGGTGELFF. For the CDR3, the DNA is TGTGCCAGCAGCCGCAGGGGGGGCGGCACCGGGGAGCTGTTTTTT.

The chain is built from TRBV7-9 and TRBJ2-7; D remains ambiguous. Looked up from germline, CDR1 is SEHNR and CDR2 is FQNEAQ (reference sequence). The CDR3 runs to 12 residues. The V and J ends lost 1 base and 6 bases respectively, with 7 bases between them. In DNA form, the CDR3 reads TGTGCCAGCAGCTTAGGGGCCCCCGAGCAGTACTTC. Protein sequence: CASSLGAPEQYF.

The J gene is TRBJ2-1, the V gene TRBV9, with a tentative D call TRBD2 (5 bases). CDR1 is SGDLS, CDR2 YYNGEE, per germline. With 0 bases removed from V and 0 bases from J, the gap between germline ends came to 13 bases. The CDR3 sequence is 17 residues long. This CDR3 is CASSVAGSLSSYNEQFF. The CDR3 DNA reads TGTGCCAGCAGCGTAGCGGGGAGTCTGAGCTCCTACAATGAGCAGTTCTTC.

The gene calls are TRBV30 and TRBJ2-5; possibly TRBD1 for D (5 bases). With 1 base removed from V and 0 bases from J, the gap between germline ends came to 6 bases. The CDR3 runs 13 residues. Germline CDR1 GTSNPN, CDR2 SVGIG (reference sequence). The CDR3 sequence is CAWSEGYQETQYF. DNA for the CDR3: TGTGCCTGGAGTGAGGGGTACCAAGAGACCCAGTACTTC.

This clone was picked up a small number of times. The chain is built from TRBV19 and TRBJ1-1; D gene unclear. The CDR3 covers 14 residues. Germline V gene data show CDR1 as LNHDA and CDR2 as SQIVND (reference sequence). The germline V and J ends were trimmed by 5 bases and 0 bases, with 10 bases remaining between them. CDR3 protein: CASSPTLMNTEAFF. The CDR3 nucleotides read TGTGCCAGTAGTCCCACACTCATGAACACTGAAGCTTTCTTT.

The rearrangement links TRBV7-2 to TRBJ1-2; the match to TRBD1 covers 10 bases. V lost 5 bases and J lost 6; bases outside the gene matches: 6. Germline V gene data show CDR1 as SGHTA and CDR2 as FQGNSA. The CDR3 contains 14 residues. For the CDR3, the DNA is TGTGCCAGCAGCGCACGACAGGGGGCTGATGGCTACACCTTC. Translated, it gives CASSARQGADGYTF. Combining the CDR3 with reference TRBV7-2 and TRBJ1-2 gives the whole variable domain GAGVSQSPSNKVTEKGKDVELRCDPISGHTALYWYRQSLGQGLEFLIYFQGNSAPDKSGLPSDRFSAERTGGSVSTLTIQRTQQEDSAVYLCASSARQGADGYTFGSGTRLTVV.

This sequence joins TRBV7-9 and TRBJ2-3, with 9 bases that match TRBD2. Looked up from germline, CDR1 is SEHNR and CDR2 is FQNEAQ (reference sequence). The CDR3 has 15 residues. V gave up 5 bases and J gave up 2 bases; unmatched junction bases: 5. This chain's CDR3 is CASSPTSGYTDTQYF. CDR3 sequence (DNA): TGTGCCAGCAGCCCGACTAGCGGCTACACAGATACGCAGTATTTT.

This clone was counted between two and nine times. The V call is TRBV19, the J call TRBJ1-5; TRBD1 aligns across 7 bases. CDR3 length: 15 amino acids. V lost 3 bases to trimming and J lost 1 base; unmatched junction nucleotides: 3. Germline CDR1 is LNHDA and CDR2 is SQIVND (reference sequence). The CDR3 sequence is CASSINRGSNQPQHF. The CDR3 DNA sequence: TGTGCCAGTAGTATTAACAGGGGCAGCAATCAGCCCCAGCATTTT.

The chain has TRBV11-3 and TRBJ2-7; tentatively, D is TRBD2 (5 bases). Germline V gene data show CDR1 as SGHNT and CDR2 as YENEEA. The CDR3 has 14 amino acids. Deletions cut 5 bases from V and 3 bases from J, with 14 bases between. This chain's CDR3 is CASSPKRVSYEQYF. DNA of the CDR3: TGTGCCAGCAGCCCGAAGAGGGTCAGCTACGAGCAGTACTTC.

The V gene is TRBV29-1, the J gene TRBJ2-7, with 9 bases identical to TRBD2. The V gene's germline CDR1 is SQVTM and CDR2 ANQGSEA. This CDR3 has 15 residues. The V and J ends lost 6 bases and 7 bases, in that order; junction bases with no gene match: 16. CDR3 coding DNA: TGCAGCGTCAACACAAGGGCTAGCGGGGCGGGGGAGCAGTACTTC. Its protein product is CSVNTRASGAGEQYF.

This clone was recorded a few times. J is TRBJ2-2 and V is TRBV19, with 9 positions matching TRBD1. Germline V gene lookup returns CDR1 LNHDA and CDR2 SQIVND (reference sequence). The trim removed 5 bases at V and 4 bases at J, leaving 8 bases unmatched. CDR3 length: 16 amino acids. The CDR3 region is CASSFWTGDGTGELFF. Here the CDR3 DNA reads TGTGCCAGTAGTTTCTGGACAGGGGACGGCACCGGGGAGCTGTTTTTT.

The genes are TRBV11-3 and TRBJ1-1; D not resolved. The CDR3 has 14 residues. Germline CDR1 is SGHNT and CDR2 is YENEEA. Trimming removed 3 bases from V and 1 base from J, with 9 bases in between. The CDR3 sequence: CASSLSTANTEAFF. CDR3 bases: TGTGCCAGCAGCTTGAGCACCGCGAACACTGAAGCTTTCTTT.

This chain uses TRBV5-4 with TRBJ1-2, with D unclear. Trimming took 1 base from V and 1 from J, leaving 11 bases between them. The CDR3 length is 15 residues. In germline, CDR1 is SGHNT, CDR2 YYREEE (reference sequence). This CDR3 reads CASSLFSEDNYGYTF. The CDR3 nucleotides read TGTGCCAGCAGCTTGTTTTCTGAGGATAACTATGGCTACACCTTC.

V is TRBV10-3 and J is TRBJ2-7, with 8 bases fitting TRBD1. This CDR3 is built from 13 residues. With 7 bases clipped from V and 3 bases from J, the junction kept 5 bases outside the gene matches. Germline assignment: CDR1 ENHRY and CDR2 SYGVKD. This chain's CDR3 is CAIKGQDFYEQYF. The CDR3 DNA reads TGTGCCATCAAGGGACAGGACTTCTACGAGCAGTACTTC.

CDR3 nucleotide sequence: TGTGCCAGCACCCTAGCGGGGGGCCGGTCGGCGACCCAGTACTTC. This gives the protein CASTLAGGRSATQYF. This chain links TRBV7-2 with TRBJ2-5; 11 bases are shared with TRBD2. CDR1 and CDR2 (germline): SGHTA, FQGNSA. The CDR3 is 15 residues long. Trimming removed 7 bases from V and 7 bases from J; junction bases left unmatched: 11.

This chain joins TRBV19 and TRBJ2-4; the match to TRBD1 covers 10 bases. The CDR3 has 17 amino acids. V lost 4 bases, J lost 4 bases, and 10 bases stayed unmatched. CDR1 and CDR2 from the germline V gene are LNHDA and SQIVND (reference sequence). CDR3 bases: TGTGCCAGTAGTAAGGTCTTGAGGGACAGGGGAAAAAACATTCAGTACTTC. As protein: CASSKVLRDRGKNIQYF.

This clone was detected a few times. The V gene is TRBV28, the J gene TRBJ1-1; D not resolved. The CDR3 contains 13 residues. CDR1 is MDHEN, CDR2 SYDVKM, per germline. The V end lost 6 bases, the J end lost 1 base, and 9 bases lay between the germline ends. The CDR3 DNA is TGTGCCAGCAGACAACCCCGGAACACTGAAGCTTTCTTT. The encoded protein is CASRQPRNTEAFF.

The J gene is TRBJ1-1, the V gene TRBV4-2; the D gene is possibly TRBD1 (5 bases). This CDR3 is 21 amino acids long. The germline CDR1 and CDR2 sequences are LGHNA and YNFKEQ. V was cut by 2 bases and J by 0 bases, with 28 bases left in between. CDR3 in DNA: TGTGCCAGCAGCCAAAGTTCCGAGCGCTGGGGCAATCCCCGTTTGAACACTGAAGCTTTCTTT. Protein: CASSQSSERWGNPRLNTEAFF.

V gene TRBV9 combines with J gene TRBJ1-1; no clear D. The germline V gene encodes CDR1 SGDLS and CDR2 YYNGEE. Trimming left V 4 bases short and J 5 bases short, with 12 bases between. The CDR3 sequence is 13 residues long. The CDR3 sequence: CASSPPRWTEAFF. In DNA form, the CDR3 reads TGTGCCAGCAGCCCTCCTCGGTGGACTGAAGCTTTCTTT.

This clone was found once. V and J are TRBV27 and TRBJ2-7; the D gene is possibly TRBD1 (6 bases). V dropped 2 bases and J dropped 0 bases, with 8 bases sitting between them. CDR1 is MNHEY and CDR2 is SMNVEV in the germline V gene (reference sequence). The CDR3 covers 14 residues. CDR3 loop: CASSLTGSSYEQYF. CDR3 in DNA: TGTGCCAGCAGTTTAACAGGGTCCTCCTACGAGCAGTACTTC.

A remark on this clone: The junction departs from the called germline gene at one end, perhaps through a read error. The J gene is TRBJ1-2, the V gene TRBV9, with D possibly being TRBD1 (6 bases). The CDR3 loop spans 15 amino acids. Per germline, CDR1 SGDLS and CDR2 YYNGEE. CDR3 sequence reads: CASSVSTGSKYGYTF. DNA of the CDR3: TGTGCCAGCAGCGTATCAACAGGGTCTAAATATGGCTACACCTTC. The full variable domain, rest sourced from reference TRBV9 and TRBJ1-2, is DSGVTQTPKHLITATGQRVTLRCSPRSGDLSVYWYQQSLDQGLQFLIQYYNGEERAKGNILERFSAQQFPDLHSELNLSSLELGDSALYFCASSVSTGSKYGYTFGSGTRLTVV.